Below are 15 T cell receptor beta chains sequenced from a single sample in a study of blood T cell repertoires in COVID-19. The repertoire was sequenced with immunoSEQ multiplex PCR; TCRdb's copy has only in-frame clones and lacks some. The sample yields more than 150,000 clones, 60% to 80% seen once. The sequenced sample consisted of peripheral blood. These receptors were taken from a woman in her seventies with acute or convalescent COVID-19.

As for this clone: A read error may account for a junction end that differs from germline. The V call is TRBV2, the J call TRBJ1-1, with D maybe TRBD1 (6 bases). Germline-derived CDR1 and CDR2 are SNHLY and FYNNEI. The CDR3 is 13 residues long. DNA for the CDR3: TGTGCCAGCAGTGGTGTGCCCGGGGAGACAGGACCCTTT. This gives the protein CASSGVPGETGPF.

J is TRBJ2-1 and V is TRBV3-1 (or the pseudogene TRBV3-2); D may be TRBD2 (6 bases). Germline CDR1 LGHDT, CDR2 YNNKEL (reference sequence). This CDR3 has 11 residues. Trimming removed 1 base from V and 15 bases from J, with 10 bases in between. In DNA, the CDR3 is TGTGCCAGCAGCCAAGGGACTATGCCGTTCTTC. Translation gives CASSQGTMPFF.

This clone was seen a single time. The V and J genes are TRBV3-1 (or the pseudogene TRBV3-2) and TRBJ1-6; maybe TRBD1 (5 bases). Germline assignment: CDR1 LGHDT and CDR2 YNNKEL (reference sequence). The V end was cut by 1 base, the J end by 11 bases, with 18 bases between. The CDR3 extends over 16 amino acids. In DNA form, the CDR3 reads TGTGCCAGCAGCCAAGTCTTAGGGCAGGGTGGTACACCCCTCCACTTT. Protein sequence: CASSQVLGQGGTPLHF.

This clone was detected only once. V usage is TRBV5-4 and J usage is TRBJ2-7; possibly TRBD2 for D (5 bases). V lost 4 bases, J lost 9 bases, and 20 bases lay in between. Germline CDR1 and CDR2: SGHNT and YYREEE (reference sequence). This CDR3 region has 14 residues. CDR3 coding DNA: TGTGCCAGCAGCCTACCGGGGAATACAATTGGGCAGTACTTC. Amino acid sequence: CASSLPGNTIGQYF.

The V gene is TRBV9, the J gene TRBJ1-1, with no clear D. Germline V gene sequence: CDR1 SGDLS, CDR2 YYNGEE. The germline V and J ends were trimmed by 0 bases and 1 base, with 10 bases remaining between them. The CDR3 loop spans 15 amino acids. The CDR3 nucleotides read TGTGCCAGCAGCGTAGGGCCCTCATCGAACACTGAAGCTTTCTTT. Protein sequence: CASSVGPSSNTEAFF.

The CDR3 protein is CASSQERDLTEAFF. In DNA form, the CDR3 reads TGTGCCAGCAGCCAAGAACGAGATTTGACAGAAGCTTTCTTT. This chain connects TRBV3-1 (or the pseudogene TRBV3-2) to TRBJ1-1; the D is unclear. This CDR3 contains 14 residues. Trimming cost V 0 bases and J 8 bases, with 13 bases left between them. Germline CDR1 LGHDT, CDR2 YNNKEL (reference sequence).

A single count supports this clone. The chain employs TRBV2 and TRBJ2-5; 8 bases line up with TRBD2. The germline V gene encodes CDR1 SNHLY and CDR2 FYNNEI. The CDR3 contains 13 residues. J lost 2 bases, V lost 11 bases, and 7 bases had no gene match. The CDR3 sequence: CAGERERQETQYF. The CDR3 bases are TGTGCCGGCGAGCGGGAGAGACAAGAGACCCAGTACTTC.

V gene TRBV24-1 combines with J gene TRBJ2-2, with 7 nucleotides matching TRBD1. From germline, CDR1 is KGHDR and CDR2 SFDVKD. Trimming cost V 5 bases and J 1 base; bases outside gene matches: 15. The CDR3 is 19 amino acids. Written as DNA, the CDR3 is TGTGCCACCAGTGGCCTTCAGGGGGAAGGGACGGGGAACACCGGGGAGCTGTTTTTT. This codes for CATSGLQGEGTGNTGELFF.

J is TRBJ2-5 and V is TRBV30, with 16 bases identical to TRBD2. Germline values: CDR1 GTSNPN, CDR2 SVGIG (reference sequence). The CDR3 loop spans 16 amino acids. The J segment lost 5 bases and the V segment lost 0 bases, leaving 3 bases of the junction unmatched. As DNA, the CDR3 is TGTGCCTGGAGTGTAGGGACTAGCGGGGGGGTGGAGACCCAGTACTTC. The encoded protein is CAWSVGTSGGVETQYF.

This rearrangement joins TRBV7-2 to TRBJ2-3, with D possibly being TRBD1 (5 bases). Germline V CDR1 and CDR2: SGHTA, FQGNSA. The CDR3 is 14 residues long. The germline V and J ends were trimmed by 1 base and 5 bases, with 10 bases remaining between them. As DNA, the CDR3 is TGTGCCAGCAGCTTAGGGTCTAGGGGAGATACGCAGTATTTT. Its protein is CASSLGSRGDTQYF. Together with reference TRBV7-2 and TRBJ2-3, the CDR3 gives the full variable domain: GAGVSQSPSNKVTEKGKDVELRCDPISGHTALYWYRQSLGQGLEFLIYFQGNSAPDKSGLPSDRFSAERTGGSVSTLTIQRTQQEDSAVYLCASSLGSRGDTQYFGPGTRLTVL.

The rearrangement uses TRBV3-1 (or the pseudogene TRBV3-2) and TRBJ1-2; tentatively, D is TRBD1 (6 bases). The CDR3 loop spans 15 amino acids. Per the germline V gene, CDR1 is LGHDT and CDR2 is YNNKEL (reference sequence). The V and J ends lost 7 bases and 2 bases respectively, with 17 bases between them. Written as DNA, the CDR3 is TGTGCCAGCACCCCAAATCCACAGGGAAACTATGGCTACACCTTC. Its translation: CASTPNPQGNYGYTF.

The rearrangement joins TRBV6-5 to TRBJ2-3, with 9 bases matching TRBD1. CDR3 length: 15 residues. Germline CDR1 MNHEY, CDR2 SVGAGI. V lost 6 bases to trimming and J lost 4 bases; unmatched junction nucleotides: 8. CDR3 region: CASSGQGSISDTQYF. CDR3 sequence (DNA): TGTGCCAGCAGCGGACAGGGGAGTATTTCAGATACGCAGTATTTT.

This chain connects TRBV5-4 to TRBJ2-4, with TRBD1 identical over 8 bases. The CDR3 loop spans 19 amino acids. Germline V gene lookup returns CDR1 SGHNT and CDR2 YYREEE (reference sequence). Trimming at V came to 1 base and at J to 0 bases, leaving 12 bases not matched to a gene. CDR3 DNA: TGTGCCAGCAGCTTGTACGGCAGGGGGCCCGATGGAGCCAAAAACATTCAGTACTTC. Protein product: CASSLYGRGPDGAKNIQYF.

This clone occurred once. The CDR3 sequence is CASSVSGGVIGNTIYF. CDR3 DNA sequence: TGTGCCAGCAGCGTATCAGGAGGGGTAATTGGAAACACCATATATTTT. The rearrangement uses TRBV9 and TRBJ1-3; a possible D gene is TRBD1 (5 bases). The germline V gene encodes CDR1 SGDLS and CDR2 YYNGEE. The CDR3 has 16 amino acids. The V gene lost 1 base and the J gene lost 3 bases, with 14 bases spanning the gap.

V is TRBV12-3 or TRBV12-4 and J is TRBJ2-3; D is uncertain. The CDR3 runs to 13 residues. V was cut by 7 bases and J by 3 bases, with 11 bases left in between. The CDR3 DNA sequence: TGTGCCAGCACCCATGCCTATACAGATACGCAGTATTTT. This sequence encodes CASTHAYTDTQYF.